This TCR beta chain was captured in a study of identical twins (dated by TCRdb to the mid-2010s). Notes on the research overall: The study deep-sequenced TCR alpha and beta repertoires from monozygotic twins, unrelated adults of various ages and cord blood to test whether fetal clonotypes persist. Replicate twin experiments were performed at different times using different library preparation protocols to rule out contamination. Broader findings and caveats from the paper: Conclusions relied on cross-sectional statistical analysis, since the same donors could not be followed over many years. Zero-insertion analyses could be partly confounded by invariant T cells such as MAIT and iNKT, although diverse VJ usage argued against such confounding for most clonotypes. The excess sharing between twins in beta out-of-frame sequences was weaker because fewer shared sequences reduced the signal-to-noise ratio. Compared with coincidental sharing between unrelated individuals, out-of-frame TCR alpha sequences shared between twins showed an excess of sequences with low generation probability. Recombination models systematically underestimated out-of-frame TCR alpha sharing in monozygotic twins but agreed with sharing between unrelated individuals. Abundant cord blood beta clonotypes had fewer insertions, young adult naive repertoires showed a similar but weaker trend, and memory repertoires showed no such trend.

As for this clonotype: The clone's antigen remains unknown. Within one base of it there is no much larger clone, and no base qualities were kept.

At the junction V is shortened by 0 bases and J by 3 bases, with 13 bases in between. The germline V gene supplies CDR1 SGHDT and CDR2 YYEEEE. The CDR3, cysteine through phenylalanine, is 15 amino acids long. Solely the CDR3 DNA is kept, with 45 bases framed from the first base. Libraries were prepared through 5' RACE. This sample was sequenced with an Illumina HiSeq 2000. A universal primer binding site was introduced by template switching, and a unique molecular identifier was present in the final cDNA, enabling accurate counting of TCR cDNA molecules. Specific primers in the conserved constant-segment region were used to synthesize first-strand cDNA for TCR alpha and beta chains. To control for contamination, every cDNA library was double barcoded, receiving both a SMART-Mk sample barcode and Illumina barcodes. TruSeq adapter sequences and Illumina sample barcodes were added in two successive PCR steps. The Illumina HiSeq platform was used with custom primers to sequence TCR alpha and beta cDNA libraries. The source study handled its data this way. MiGEC processed the raw reads to extract unique molecular identifiers, while MiXCR was used to determine the CDR3 positions. For each individual, recombination models were inferred using an EM algorithm with the repgenHMM and IGoR tools. Shared clonotype analysis was performed with the tcR package in R, normalizing sharing by the product of cloneset sizes. Out-of-frame nonproductive sequences were analyzed to study raw recombination free of thymic and clonal selection effects. TCRdb itself trimmed the public reads at Q25 with fastp, ran MiXCR and retained productive beta chains. Identical CDR3 protein sequences are pooled into one entry, listed with their most common genes and DNA. The V and J calls reflect TCRdb's pipeline rather than the authors' work. This sample lists around 480,000 distinct CDR3 sequences; 12% to 15% were detected once. About 0.53% of the sample lies in the top ten.

Only healthy Caucasian donors were included. Three pairs of female monozygotic twins, all aged about 18 to 29 years, made up the twin cohort. Positive isolation kits from Invitrogen were used to isolate the CD4+ and CD8+ T cell populations. These sequences were also reported in another study, on yellow fever vaccine responses in identical twins. Taken from the second paper: The T cell response to vaccination in identical twins was reported by the authors to appear partly convergent and partly personalized. In identical twins, the study followed T cell clones that responded to the vaccine with precision.

The sequence was obtained from a woman younger than 35 in good health. The chain uses TRBV5-6 and TRBJ2-7, with the D segment identity uncertain. What was sequenced was CD4+ T cells sorted from blood. The CDR3 protein: CASSLAPEIGYEQYF. The nucleotides are TGTGCCAGCAGCTTGGCCCCGGAAATCGGCTACGAGCAGTACTTC.